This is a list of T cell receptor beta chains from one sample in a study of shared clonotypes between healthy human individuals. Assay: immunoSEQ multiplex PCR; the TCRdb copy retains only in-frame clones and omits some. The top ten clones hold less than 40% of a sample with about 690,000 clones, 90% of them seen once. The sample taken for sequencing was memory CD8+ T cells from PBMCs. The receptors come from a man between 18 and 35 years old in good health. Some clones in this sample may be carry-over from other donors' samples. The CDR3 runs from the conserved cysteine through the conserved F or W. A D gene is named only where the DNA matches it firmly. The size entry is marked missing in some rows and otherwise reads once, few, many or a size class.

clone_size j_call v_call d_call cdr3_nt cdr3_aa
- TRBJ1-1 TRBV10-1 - TGCGCCAGCAGCTCAGTGGGGGACCCAACTGAAGCTTTCTTT CASSSVGDPTEAFF
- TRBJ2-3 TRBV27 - TGTGCCAGCAGTTATCGGTCTGGGGCTGATACGCAGTATTTT CASSYRSGADTQYF
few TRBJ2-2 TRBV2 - TGTGCCAGCATTAAGGACACCGGGGAGCTGTTTTTT CASIKDTGELFF
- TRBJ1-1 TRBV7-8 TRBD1 TGTGCCAGCAGCTTAAGTAGGGGGCGAAGCACTGAAGCTTTCTTT CASSLSRGRSTEAFF
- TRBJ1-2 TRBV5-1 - TGCGCCAGCAGCCAAGCGCAGGGGCGCGAGAGGGGCTACACCTTC CASSQAQGRERGYTF
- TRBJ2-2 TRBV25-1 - TGTGCCAGCAGTGACCGCCCCAGAGGCACCGGGGAGCTGTTTTTT CASSDRPRGTGELFF
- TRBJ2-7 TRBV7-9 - TGTGCCAGCAGCCAGGACGCCGGACGGGGCGAGCAGTACTTC CASSQDAGRGEQYF
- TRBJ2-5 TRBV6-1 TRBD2 TGTGCCAGCAGTGAAGCGGGACTAGTCTGGCAGGAGACCCAGTACTTC CASSEAGLVWQETQYF
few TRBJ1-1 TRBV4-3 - TGCGCCAGCAGCCGGGAGGAGGGGCGGGGCGCTTTCTTT CASSREEGRGAFF
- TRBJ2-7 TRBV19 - TGTGCCAGTAGTATAGGTATGGGAAATTACTACGAGCAGTACTTC CASSIGMGNYYEQYF
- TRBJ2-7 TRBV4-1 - TGCGCCAGCAGCCACCGGTCCAGCTCCTACGAGCAGTACTTC CASSHRSSSYEQYF
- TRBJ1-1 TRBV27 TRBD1 TGTGCCAGCAGTTTATCACTCGGGACAGGGGGTACTGAAGCTTTCTTT CASSLSLGTGGTEAFF
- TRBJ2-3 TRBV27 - TGTGCCAGCAGTTTAAACCAGCGGGATACGCAGTATTTT CASSLNQRDTQYF
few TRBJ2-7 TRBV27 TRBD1 TGTGCCAGCAGTCCGCTAACATTTGACAGGGGTTACGAGCAGTACTTC CASSPLTFDRGYEQYF
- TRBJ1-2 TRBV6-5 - TGTGCCAGCAGTTACGGTTTTGGCTACACCTTC CASSYGFGYTF
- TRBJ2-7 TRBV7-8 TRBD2 TGTGCCAGCAGCTTGACAGTCCTAGCGGGAAAATCCTACGAGCAGTACTTC CASSLTVLAGKSYEQYF
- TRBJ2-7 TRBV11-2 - TGTGCCAGCAGCTTAGTCGGATCACTCGCCTACGAGCAGTACTTC CASSLVGSLAYEQYF
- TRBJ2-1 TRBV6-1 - TGTGCCAGCAGTGCCAGACAGTTCAATGAGCAGTTCTTC CASSARQFNEQFF
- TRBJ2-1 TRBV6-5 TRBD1 TGTGCCAGCAGTTGGACAGGAAGGAGCTCCTACAATGAGCAGTTCTTC CASSWTGRSSYNEQFF
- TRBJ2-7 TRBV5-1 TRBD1 TGCGCCAGCAGCGCCGGACAGGGCAGCTACGAGCAGTACTTC CASSAGQGSYEQYF
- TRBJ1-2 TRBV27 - TGTGCCAGCGGACCCTTCGAGACGCTGGCTGGCTACACCTTC CASGPFETLAGYTF
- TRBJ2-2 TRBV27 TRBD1 TGTGCCAGCAGGGGCCGACAGGGATACACCGGGGAGCTGTTTTTT CASRGRQGYTGELFF
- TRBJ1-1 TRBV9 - TGTGCCAGCAGTGCTTCCGGGGGAGGTTACACTGAAGCTTTCTTT CASSASGGGYTEAFF
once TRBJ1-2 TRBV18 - TGTGCCAGCTCACCCCCCAGGGGCCCTCTCGCGGGCTACACCTTC CASSPPRGPLAGYTF
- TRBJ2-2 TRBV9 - TGTGCCAGCAGCCCCGCCTCCGGGCGGAACACCGGGGAGCTGTTTTTT CASSPASGRNTGELFF
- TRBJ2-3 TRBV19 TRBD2 TGTGCCAGTAGTATTACGGGCGGGAGGTTGGGCACAGATACGCAGTATTTT CASSITGGRLGTDTQYF
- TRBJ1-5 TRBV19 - TGTGCCACCAAGGGCCGCCTTTGGGATCAGCCCCAGCATTTT CATKGRLWDQPQHF
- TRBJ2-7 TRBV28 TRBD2 TGTGCCAGCAGCACCGGGACTATCCTGTCCTACGAGCAGTACTTC CASSTGTILSYEQYF
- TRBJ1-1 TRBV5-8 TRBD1 TGTGCCAGCAGCTTGGGACAGGGTGCCGAAACTGAAGCTTTCTTT CASSLGQGAETEAFF
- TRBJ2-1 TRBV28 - TGTGCCAGCAGTTCCTACCGGGACTCCTACAATGAGCAGTTCTTC CASSSYRDSYNEQFF
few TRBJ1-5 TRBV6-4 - TGTGCCAGCAGTGGGGAATATGAGGTTCAGCCCCAGCATTTT CASSGEYEVQPQHF
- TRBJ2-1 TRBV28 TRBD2 TGTGCCAGCATGCGACAGCGGGAGGTTTCGAACAATGAGCAGTTCTTC CASMRQREVSNNEQFF
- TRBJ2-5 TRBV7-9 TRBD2 TGTGCCAGCAGCTTTAGCGGGAGGGCCAGGTTAGCCCAGTACTTC CASSFSGRARLAQYF
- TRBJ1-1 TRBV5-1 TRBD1 TGCGCCAGCAGCTTGACCGCTCAGGGGGGTTTCGCTGAAGCTTTCTTT CASSLTAQGGFAEAFF
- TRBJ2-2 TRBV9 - TGTGCCAGCAGCGCAACTAGGTCCCTCAGAGCGAACACCGGGGAGCTGTTTTTT CASSATRSLRANTGELFF
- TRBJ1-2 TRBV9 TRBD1 TGTGCCAGCAGCGGATACCTTCCCGGGACAGGGGTTGGCTACACCTTC CASSGYLPGTGVGYTF
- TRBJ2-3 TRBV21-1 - TGTGCCAGCAGCAAGGCAGGCTATACAGATACGCAGTATTTT CASSKAGYTDTQYF
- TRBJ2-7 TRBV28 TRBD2 TGTGCCAGCAGTTTAGAGACTAGCGGGAGGAGATCATACGAGCAGTACTTC CASSLETSGRRSYEQYF
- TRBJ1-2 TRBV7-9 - TGTGCCAGCAGCTTAGCGTCCGGGAACTATGGCTACACCTTC CASSLASGNYGYTF
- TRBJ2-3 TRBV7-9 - TGTGCCAGCAGGACAAGCACAGATACGCAGTATTTT CASRTSTDTQYF
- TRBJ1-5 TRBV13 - TGTGCCAGCACAATTAGAGGGGGGTATCAGCCCCAGCATTTT CASTIRGGYQPQHF
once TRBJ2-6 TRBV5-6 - TGTGCCAGCAGCCAGGACGGACTGTGGGGGGCCAACGTCCTGACTTTC CASSQDGLWGANVLTF
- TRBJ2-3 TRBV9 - TGTGCCAGCAGCTCTACAGATACGCAGTATTTT CASSSTDTQYF
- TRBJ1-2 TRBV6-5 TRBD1 TGTGCCAGCAGTTACACCAGGACAGGGTCCCCCTATGGCTACACCTTC CASSYTRTGSPYGYTF
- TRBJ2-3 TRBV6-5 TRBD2 TGTGCCAGCAGCCGGCTAGCGGGAAGCACAGATACGCAGTATTTT CASSRLAGSTDTQYF
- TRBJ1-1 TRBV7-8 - TGTGCCAGCAGCTCCCAGGACACTGAAGCTTTCTTT CASSSQDTEAFF
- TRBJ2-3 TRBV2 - TGTGCCAGCGAGAGGGATTACCCCGCAGATACGCAGTATTTT CASERDYPADTQYF
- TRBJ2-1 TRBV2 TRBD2 TGTGCCAGCAGTCCCTGGACTAGCGGGAGGGACCTGGGCTCCTACAATGAGCAGTTCTTC CASSPWTSGRDLGSYNEQFF
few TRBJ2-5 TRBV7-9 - TGTGCCAGCAGCCCCCACCGAGGACACGAAAAACAAGAGACCCAGTACTTC CASSPHRGHEKQETQYF
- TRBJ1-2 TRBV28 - TGTGCCAGCAGTTTATCGGCCAGGGAACCTAACTATGGCTACACCTTC CASSLSAREPNYGYTF
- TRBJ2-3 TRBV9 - TGTGCCAGCAGCGTAGAGGGGGGTCGGAGCATCACAGATACGCAGTATTTT CASSVEGGRSITDTQYF
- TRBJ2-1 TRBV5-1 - TGCGCCAGCAGCTTAAGCAAAACAGGGCCGGAGCAGTTCTTC CASSLSKTGPEQFF
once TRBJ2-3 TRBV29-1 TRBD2 TGCAGCGTTGAAACTCCGATTACTAGCGGGCCTCCAGATACGCAGTATTTT CSVETPITSGPPDTQYF
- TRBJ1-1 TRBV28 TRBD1 TGTGCCAGCAGTGTACCGATTTACAGGGGGCGGGACACTGAAGCTTTCTTT CASSVPIYRGRDTEAFF